This is a list of T cell receptor beta chains from one sample in a study of molecular identifiers for immune sequencing clone quantification. Via MiXCR, TCRdb re-called the PCR reads, giving one row per CDR3 protein. The data contain about 40,000 distinct CDR3 sequences, around 21% of them singletons. The sample comprised naive CD8+ T cells from blood, with Jurkat cell RNA spiked in. Every receptor here comes from a human donor in good health. Some libraries in this study had Jurkat cell RNA spiked in. The CDR3 runs from the conserved cysteine through the conserved F or W. Each record gives: clone size, J gene, D gene, V gene, CDR3 DNA, CDR3 protein. A D gene is named only where the DNA matches it firmly. Only part of the rows carry a size: once, few, many, or a class if the clone is expanded.

abundance: .; j_gene: TRBJ1-4; d_gene: .; v_gene: TRBV7-9; CDR3nt: TGTGCCAGCAGCCTGGGGACCGCCCATGTCAATGAAAAACTGGTTTTT; CDR3aa: CASSLGTAHVNEKLVF
abundance: many; j_gene: TRBJ2-1; d_gene: TRBD2; v_gene: TRBV4-1; CDR3nt: TGCGCCAGCAGCCCACTAGCGGGGGACCGGTATGAGCAGTTCTTC; CDR3aa: CASSPLAGDRYEQFF
abundance: many; j_gene: TRBJ2-7; d_gene: TRBD2; v_gene: TRBV14; CDR3nt: TGTGCCAGCTCCTACACCTTAACGAGCGGGATAAGGTACTTC; CDR3aa: CASSYTLTSGIRYF
abundance: many; j_gene: TRBJ1-5; d_gene: .; v_gene: TRBV27; CDR3nt: TGTGCCAGCAGTCCTCTCAAGGACCTCAATCAGCCCCAGCATTTT; CDR3aa: CASSPLKDLNQPQHF
abundance: many; j_gene: TRBJ1-1; d_gene: TRBD1; v_gene: TRBV20-1; CDR3nt: TGCAGTGCGAGAGACAGGGGGGGATTGAACACTGAAGCTTTCTTT; CDR3aa: CSARDRGGLNTEAFF
abundance: many; j_gene: TRBJ2-3; d_gene: .; v_gene: TRBV7-2; CDR3nt: TGTGCCAGCAGCTACCGCCAGGGGGGGCAGGGAACGTTAGATACGCAGTATTTT; CDR3aa: CASSYRQGGQGTLDTQYF
abundance: few; j_gene: TRBJ2-1; d_gene: TRBD1; v_gene: TRBV2; CDR3nt: TGTGCCAGCAGTGAAGCGCTTGGGGACAGGGGTTACAATGAGCAGTTCTTC; CDR3aa: CASSEALGDRGYNEQFF
abundance: many; j_gene: TRBJ1-1; d_gene: TRBD1; v_gene: TRBV6-5; CDR3nt: TGTGCCAGCAGTTACCCAAGACAAGGGGGCGAGGGGACTGAAGCTTTCTTT; CDR3aa: CASSYPRQGGEGTEAFF
abundance: many; j_gene: TRBJ1-2; d_gene: .; v_gene: TRBV7-9; CDR3nt: TGTGCCAGCAGCTTAATCGACAGTCCCTATGGCTACACCTTC; CDR3aa: CASSLIDSPYGYTF
abundance: many; j_gene: TRBJ2-1; d_gene: .; v_gene: TRBV25-1; CDR3nt: TGTGCCAGCTCCCTCGGCTCCTACAATGAGCAGTTCTTC; CDR3aa: CASSLGSYNEQFF
abundance: many; j_gene: TRBJ2-7; d_gene: TRBD1; v_gene: TRBV6-5; CDR3nt: TGTGCCAGCAGTTTGGGACAGGGTAGCGAGCAGTACTTC; CDR3aa: CASSLGQGSEQYF
abundance: many; j_gene: TRBJ1-5; d_gene: .; v_gene: TRBV30; CDR3nt: TGTGCCTGGAGTGTAGGGGGGGTAGATCAGCCCCAGCATTTT; CDR3aa: CAWSVGGVDQPQHF
abundance: many; j_gene: TRBJ1-5; d_gene: .; v_gene: TRBV20-1; CDR3nt: TGCAGTGCTAGTATGGGTTTGGGAATTACGCCCCAGCATTTT; CDR3aa: CSASMGLGITPQHF
abundance: .; j_gene: TRBJ2-3; d_gene: TRBD1; v_gene: TRBV4-3; CDR3nt: TGCGCCAGCAGCCAAGAACGACAGGGTTACACAGATACGCAGTATTTT; CDR3aa: CASSQERQGYTDTQYF
abundance: many; j_gene: TRBJ1-1; d_gene: .; v_gene: TRBV6-2/TRBV6-3; CDR3nt: TGTGCCAGCAGCCAGCTTCTCCTCGGAGAAGCTTTCTTT; CDR3aa: CASSQLLLGEAFF
abundance: many; j_gene: TRBJ2-3; d_gene: .; v_gene: TRBV11-2; CDR3nt: TGTGCCAGCAGCTTCAATCAGGGGTCAGCGGGAGATACGCAGTATTTT; CDR3aa: CASSFNQGSAGDTQYF
abundance: many; j_gene: TRBJ2-3; d_gene: .; v_gene: TRBV4-1; CDR3nt: TGCGCCAGCAGCCTCGGGGTCGGAGAGCTCTACACAGATACGCAGTATTTT; CDR3aa: CASSLGVGELYTDTQYF
abundance: .; j_gene: TRBJ2-5; d_gene: .; v_gene: TRBV29-1; CDR3nt: TGCAGCGTACTAGGGGAGACCCAGTACTTC; CDR3aa: CSVLGETQYF
abundance: many; j_gene: TRBJ2-1; d_gene: .; v_gene: TRBV7-8; CDR3nt: TGTGCCAGCAGCCCGACCCTAAGGGATGAGCAGTTCTTC; CDR3aa: CASSPTLRDEQFF
abundance: many; j_gene: TRBJ2-5; d_gene: .; v_gene: TRBV7-9; CDR3nt: TGTGCCAGCAGCCCCGATATTTATAGAGAGACCCAGTACTTC; CDR3aa: CASSPDIYRETQYF
abundance: many; j_gene: TRBJ2-5; d_gene: TRBD2; v_gene: TRBV5-1; CDR3nt: TGCGCCAGCAGCGGAGGACTAGAAGAGACCCAGTACTTC; CDR3aa: CASSGGLEETQYF
abundance: many; j_gene: TRBJ2-3; d_gene: .; v_gene: TRBV4-1; CDR3nt: TGCGCCAGCAGCTATACCGGGACCCTTAGCACAGATACGCAGTATTTT; CDR3aa: CASSYTGTLSTDTQYF
abundance: many; j_gene: TRBJ1-2; d_gene: .; v_gene: TRBV7-9; CDR3nt: TGTGCCAGCAGCCCTATCTCTAGTTCCTATGGCTACACCTTC; CDR3aa: CASSPISSSYGYTF
abundance: many; j_gene: TRBJ2-7; d_gene: .; v_gene: TRBV7-9; CDR3nt: TGTGCCAGCAGCCTCGAGGGACGGAAGCCCTACGAGCAGTACTTC; CDR3aa: CASSLEGRKPYEQYF
abundance: many; j_gene: TRBJ1-5; d_gene: .; v_gene: TRBV19; CDR3nt: TGTGCCAGTAGTATTGGTGAGAATCAGCCCCAGCATTTT; CDR3aa: CASSIGENQPQHF
abundance: many; j_gene: TRBJ2-7; d_gene: TRBD2; v_gene: TRBV27; CDR3nt: TGTGCCAGCAGCTATCGTGGGGGGGGGTTGTACGAGCAGTACTTC; CDR3aa: CASSYRGGGLYEQYF